One sample yielded the 9 T cell receptor beta chains listed below, sequenced in a study of T cell repertoires in cytomegalovirus infection. MiXCR was run by TCRdb on the reads, yielding one entry per CDR3 protein. The profile shows around 210,000 distinct CDR3 sequences, approximately 7% of them singletons. Sequences were obtained from PBMCs. These receptors originate from a human donor in good health (CMV status not recorded). Some clones in this sample may be carry-over from other donors' samples.

This clonotype was picked up many times. The J gene is TRBJ1-1, the V gene TRBV7-2; no reliable D call. CDR3 length: 12 residues. From germline, CDR1 is SGHTA and CDR2 FQGNSA. The ends were cut back, 5 bases at V and 8 bases at J, with 12 bases in the middle. CDR3 bases: TGTGCCAGCAGCCGGACGGCCGGCGAAGCTTTCTTT. This encodes CASSRTAGEAFF. The whole variable domain, remainder taken from reference TRBV7-2 and TRBJ1-1, is GAGVSQSPSNKVTEKGKDVELRCDPISGHTALYWYRQSLGQGLEFLIYFQGNSAPDKSGLPSDRFSAERTGGSVSTLTIQRTQQEDSAVYLCASSRTAGEAFFGQGTRLTVV.

This clonotype appeared a few times. The junction departs from germline at one end; a sequencing error may be responsible. V gene TRBV5-1 combines with J gene TRBJ2-1, with D perhaps matching TRBD1 (5 bases). The CDR3 consists of 15 residues. Germline V CDR1 and CDR2: SGHRS, YFSETQ. The CDR3 loop is CASNLELGRGNEQFF. The DNA for the CDR3 is TGCGCCAGCAACTTGGAGCTGGGTAGGGGCAATGAGCAGTTCTTC. Looking up the rest from reference TRBV5-1 and TRBJ2-1 gives the full variable domain: KAGVTQTPRYLIKTRGQQVTLSCSPISGHRSVSWYQQTPGQGLQFLFEYFSETQRNKGNFPGRFSGRQFSNSRSEMNVSTLELGDSALYLCASNLELGRGNEQFFGPGTRLTVL.

At least ten counts were recorded for this clonotype. The chain couples TRBV11-3 to TRBJ2-2, with a tentative D call TRBD1 (5 bases). There are 16 residues in the CDR3. The germline CDR1 and CDR2 sequences are SGHNT and YENEEA. The germline V and J ends were trimmed by 2 bases and 1 base, with 11 bases remaining between them. DNA for the CDR3: TGTGCCAGCAGCTTAAGCTCTCAGGGGAACACCGGGGAGCTGTTTTTT. Its protein product is CASSLSSQGNTGELFF.

This clonotype came up many times. This chain joins TRBV7-2 and TRBJ1-2; D gene uncertain. The ends were cut back, 2 bases at V and 0 bases at J, with 10 bases in the middle. This CDR3 region has 15 residues. CDR1 is SGHTA, CDR2 FQGNSA, per germline. Here the CDR3 reads CASSLYRGANYGYTF. The CDR3, as DNA: TGTGCCAGCAGCTTATATAGAGGCGCTAACTATGGCTACACCTTC.

The genes are TRBV3-1 and TRBJ2-3; D not resolved. Germline V CDR1 and CDR2: LGHDT, YNNKEL (reference sequence). The V end lost 0 bases, the J end lost 3 bases, and 1 base lay between the germline ends. CDR3 length: 12 residues. This CDR3 reads CASSQETDTQYF. The CDR3 DNA follows: TGTGCCAGCAGCCAAGAGACAGATACGCAGTATTTT.

This clonotype was counted between two and nine times. This rearrangement joins TRBV12-3 or TRBV12-4 to TRBJ1-5; a possible D gene is TRBD1 (6 bases). Trimming removed 6 bases at V and 5 bases at J, with 14 bases between. The CDR3 is 14 residues long. CDR3 in DNA: TGTGCCAGCAGGGCTAGGGGGGGTGATCAGCCCCAGCATTTT. Protein product: CASRARGGDQPQHF.

This clonotype showed up many times. This chain uses TRBV20-1 with TRBJ2-3; TRBD2 matches 8 bases. Trimming removed 4 bases from V and 4 bases from J; junction bases left unmatched: 7. Germline CDR1 is DFQATT and CDR2 is SNEGSKA (reference sequence). This CDR3 contains 14 residues. The CDR3, as DNA: TGCAGTGCTAAAATAGCGGGGCTTGCAGATACGCAGTATTTT. Translated, it gives CSAKIAGLADTQYF.

This clonotype was found many times. The genes are TRBV29-1 and TRBJ2-7; TRBD2 is a possible D gene (5 bases). The CDR3 loop spans 10 amino acids. Trimming removed 4 bases from V and 6 bases from J, with 7 bases in between. CDR1 and CDR2 (germline): SQVTM, ANQGSEA. This CDR3 reads CSVGGVEQYF. The CDR3 DNA reads as TGCAGCGTTGGGGGAGTCGAGCAGTACTTC.

This clonotype occurred a few times. The chain employs TRBV11-2 and TRBJ2-2; 10 nucleotides agree with TRBD2. This CDR3 contains 15 residues. V lost 11 bases to trimming and J lost 5 bases; unmatched junction nucleotides: 11. In germline, CDR1 is SGHAT, CDR2 FQNNGV. The CDR3 coding sequence is TGTGCCGTATCCGGGACTAGCGTTGGGACCGGGGAGCTGTTTTTT. Translation gives CAVSGTSVGTGELFF.